Shown below are 3 T cell receptor beta chains from a single sample sequenced in a study of blood T cell repertoires in COVID-19. Generated by immunoSEQ multiplex PCR, the TCRdb table keeps only in-frame clones and is missing some. The sample lists some 300,000 clones, approximately 84% occurring once. Sequenced input: PBMCs or T cells enriched from blood (not recorded which). Every receptor here comes from a woman aged 25 to 39 who had recovered from COVID-19.

This rearrangement joins TRBV11-3 to TRBJ2-2; 8 bases align to TRBD1. Per the germline V gene, CDR1 is SGHNT and CDR2 is YENEEA. Trimming cost V 5 bases and J 2 bases; bases outside gene matches: 7. This CDR3 is built from 16 residues. The CDR3 here is CASSPAGTGNTGELFF. The CDR3 DNA reads as TGTGCCAGCAGCCCCGCCGGGACAGGCAACACCGGGGAGCTGTTTTTT.

The chain is built from TRBV7-2 and TRBJ1-1; no firm D call. Trimming removed 2 bases at V and 4 bases at J, with 11 bases between. Per germline, CDR1 SGHTA and CDR2 FQGNSA. This CDR3 spans 14 amino acids. Here the CDR3 reads CASSLTRGSTEAFF. The CDR3, as DNA: TGTGCCAGCAGCTTAACCAGAGGGTCCACTGAAGCTTTCTTT.

The chain has TRBV4-3 and TRBJ1-2; 8 positions agree with TRBD1. The CDR3 has 13 residues. Unmatched junction bases numbered 4, after V lost 4 bases and J lost 6 bases. Germline CDR1 and CDR2: LGHNA and YSLEER. CDR3 residues: CASSRTGLDGYTF. The CDR3 region has the DNA TGCGCCAGCAGCCGGACAGGGCTTGATGGCTACACCTTC.